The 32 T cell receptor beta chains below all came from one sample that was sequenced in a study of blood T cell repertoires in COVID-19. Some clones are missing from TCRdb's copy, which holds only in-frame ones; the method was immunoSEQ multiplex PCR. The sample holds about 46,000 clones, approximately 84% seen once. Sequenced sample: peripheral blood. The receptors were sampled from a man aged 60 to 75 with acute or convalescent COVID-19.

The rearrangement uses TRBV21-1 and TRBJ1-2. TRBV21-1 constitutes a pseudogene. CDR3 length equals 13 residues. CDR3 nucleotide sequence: TGTGCCAGCAAACGGGAGGGGGTTGGTGGCTACACCTTC. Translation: CASKREGVGGYTF.

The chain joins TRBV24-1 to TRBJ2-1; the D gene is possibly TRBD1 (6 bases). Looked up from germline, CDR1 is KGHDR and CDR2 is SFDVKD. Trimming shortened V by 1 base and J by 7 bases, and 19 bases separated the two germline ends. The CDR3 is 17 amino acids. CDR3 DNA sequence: TGTGCCACCAGTGATTTAGGCGACGGGACCCAGGGGAATGAGCAGTTCTTC. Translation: CATSDLGDGTQGNEQFF.

The CDR3 here is CASSSSGTEAFF. The CDR3 nucleotides read TGTGCCAGCAGCTCCTCCGGGACTGAAGCTTTCTTT. V usage is TRBV7-2 and J usage is TRBJ1-1; D not resolved. From germline, CDR1 is SGHTA and CDR2 FQGNSA. The V end was cut by 4 bases, the J end by 5 bases, with 8 bases between. This CDR3 is 12 amino acids long. Based on the CDR3 plus reference TRBV7-2 and TRBJ1-1, the full variable domain is GAGVSQSPSNKVTEKGKDVELRCDPISGHTALYWYRQSLGQGLEFLIYFQGNSAPDKSGLPSDRFSAERTGGSVSTLTIQRTQQEDSAVYLCASSSSGTEAFFGQGTRLTVV.

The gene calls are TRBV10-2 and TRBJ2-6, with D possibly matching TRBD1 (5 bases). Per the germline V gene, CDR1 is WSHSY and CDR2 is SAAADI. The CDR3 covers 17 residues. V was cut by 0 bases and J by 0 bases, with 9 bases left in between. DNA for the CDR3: TGCGCCAGCAGTGAGTCGGGGCTGTACTCTGGGGCCAACGTCCTGACTTTC. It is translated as CASSESGLYSGANVLTF.

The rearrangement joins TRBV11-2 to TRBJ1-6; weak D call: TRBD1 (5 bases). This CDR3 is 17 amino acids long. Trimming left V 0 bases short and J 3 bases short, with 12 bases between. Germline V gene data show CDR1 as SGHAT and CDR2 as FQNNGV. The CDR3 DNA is TGTGCCAGCAGCTTAGATTTGCGGGACCGCTATAATTCACCCCTCCACTTT. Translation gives CASSLDLRDRYNSPLHF.

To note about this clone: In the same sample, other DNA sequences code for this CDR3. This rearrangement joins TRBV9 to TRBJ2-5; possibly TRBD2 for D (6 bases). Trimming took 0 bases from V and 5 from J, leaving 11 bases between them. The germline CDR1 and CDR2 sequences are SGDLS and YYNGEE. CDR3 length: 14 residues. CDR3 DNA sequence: TGTGCCAGCAGCGTAGGAGGAGGGAGGGAGACCCAGTACTTC. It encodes CASSVGGGRETQYF.

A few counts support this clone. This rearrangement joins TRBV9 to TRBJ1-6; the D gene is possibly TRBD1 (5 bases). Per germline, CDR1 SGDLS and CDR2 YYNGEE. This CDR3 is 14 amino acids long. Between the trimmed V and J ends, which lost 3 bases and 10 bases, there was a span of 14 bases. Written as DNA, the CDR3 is TGTGCCAGCAGCGCCCCCGGGGGTTACTCACCCCTCCACTTT. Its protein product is CASSAPGGYSPLHF.

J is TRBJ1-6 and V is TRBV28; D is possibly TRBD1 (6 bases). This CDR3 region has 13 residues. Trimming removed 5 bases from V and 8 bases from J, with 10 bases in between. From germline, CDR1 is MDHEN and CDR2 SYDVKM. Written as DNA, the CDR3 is TGTGCCAGCAGTCAGGGGAATGATTCACCCCTCCACTTT. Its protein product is CASSQGNDSPLHF.

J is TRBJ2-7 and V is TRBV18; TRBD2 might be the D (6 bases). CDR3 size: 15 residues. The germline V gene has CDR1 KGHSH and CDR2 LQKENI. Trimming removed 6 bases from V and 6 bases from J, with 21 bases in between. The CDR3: CASSPGRDSVAEQYF. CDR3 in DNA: TGTGCCAGCTCGCCCGGCCGGGACTCGGTTGCCGAGCAGTACTTC.

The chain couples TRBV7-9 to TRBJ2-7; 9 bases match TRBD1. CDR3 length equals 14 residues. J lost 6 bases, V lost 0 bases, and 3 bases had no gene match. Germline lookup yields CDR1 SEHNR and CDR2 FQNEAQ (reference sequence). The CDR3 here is CASSLAGQGTEQYF. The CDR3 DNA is TGTGCCAGCAGCTTAGCTGGACAGGGGACCGAGCAGTACTTC. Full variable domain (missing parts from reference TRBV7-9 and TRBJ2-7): DTGVSQNPRHKITKRGQNVTFRCDPISEHNRLYWYRQTLGQGPEFLTYFQNEAQLEKSRLLSDRFSAERPKGSFSTLEIQRTEQGDSAMYLCASSLAGQGTEQYFGPGTRLTVT.

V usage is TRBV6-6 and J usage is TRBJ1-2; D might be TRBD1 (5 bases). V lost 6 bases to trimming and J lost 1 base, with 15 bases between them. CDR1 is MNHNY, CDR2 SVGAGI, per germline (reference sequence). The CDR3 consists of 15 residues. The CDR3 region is CASSSRTDSNYGYTF. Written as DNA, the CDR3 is TGTGCCAGCAGCTCTAGAACAGACAGTAACTATGGCTACACCTTC.

The CDR3 region is CASSPPDRENTEAFF. DNA for the CDR3: TGTGCCAGCAGCCCGCCGGACAGGGAGAACACTGAAGCTTTCTTT. The chain couples TRBV7-8 to TRBJ1-1; TRBD1 matches 8 bases. The V segment lost 5 bases and the J segment 1 base; nucleotides outside the gene matches: 6. Germline V gene lookup returns CDR1 SGHVS and CDR2 FQNEAQ. This CDR3 is 15 amino acids long.

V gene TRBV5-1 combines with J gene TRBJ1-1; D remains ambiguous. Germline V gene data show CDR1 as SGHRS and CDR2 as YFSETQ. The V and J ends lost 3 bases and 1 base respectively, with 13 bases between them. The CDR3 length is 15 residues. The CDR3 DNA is TGCGCCAGCAGCTCCTTGCGGGCGGGGAACACTGAAGCTTTCTTT. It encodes CASSSLRAGNTEAFF. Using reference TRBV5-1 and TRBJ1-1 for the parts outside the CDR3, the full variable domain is KAGVTQTPRYLIKTRGQQVTLSCSPISGHRSVSWYQQTPGQGLQFLFEYFSETQRNKGNFPGRFSGRQFSNSRSEMNVSTLELGDSALYLCASSSLRAGNTEAFFGQGTRLTVV.

CDR3 sequence reads: CASSLKPQGNYGYTF. The CDR3 bases are TGTGCCAGCAGCTTAAAACCACAGGGAAACTATGGCTACACCTTC. The chain combines TRBV7-2 with TRBJ1-2; D possibly corresponds to TRBD1 (6 bases). The germline CDR1 and CDR2 sequences are SGHTA and FQGNSA. The CDR3 length is 15 residues. V was pared by 2 bases and J by 2 bases, with 12 bases between.

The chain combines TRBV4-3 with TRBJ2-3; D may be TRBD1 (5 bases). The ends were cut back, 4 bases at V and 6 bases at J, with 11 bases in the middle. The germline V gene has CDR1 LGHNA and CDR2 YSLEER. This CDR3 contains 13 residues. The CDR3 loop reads CASSPRQPDTQYF. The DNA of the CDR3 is TGCGCCAGCAGCCCCCGACAGCCCGATACGCAGTATTTT.

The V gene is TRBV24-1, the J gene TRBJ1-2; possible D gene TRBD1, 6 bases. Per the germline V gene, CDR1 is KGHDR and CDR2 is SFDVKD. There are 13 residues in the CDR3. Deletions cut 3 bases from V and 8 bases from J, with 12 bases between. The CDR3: CATSDPRGWGYTF. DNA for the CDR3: TGTGCCACCAGTGATCCCAGGGGTTGGGGCTACACCTTC.

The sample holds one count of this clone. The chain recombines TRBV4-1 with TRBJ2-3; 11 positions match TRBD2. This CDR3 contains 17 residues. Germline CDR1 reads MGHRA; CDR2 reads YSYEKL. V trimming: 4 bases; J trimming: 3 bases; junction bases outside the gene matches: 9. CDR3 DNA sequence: TGCGCCAGCAGCCCGGGGGTAGCGGGGGGGCGTACAGATACGCAGTATTTT. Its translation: CASSPGVAGGRTDTQYF.

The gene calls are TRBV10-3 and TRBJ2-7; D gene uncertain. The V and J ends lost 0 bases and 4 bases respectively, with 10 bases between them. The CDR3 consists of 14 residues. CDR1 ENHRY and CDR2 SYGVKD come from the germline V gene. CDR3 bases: TGTGCCATCAGTGAGTCGTCTGCACTATACGAGCAGTACTTC. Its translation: CAISESSALYEQYF.

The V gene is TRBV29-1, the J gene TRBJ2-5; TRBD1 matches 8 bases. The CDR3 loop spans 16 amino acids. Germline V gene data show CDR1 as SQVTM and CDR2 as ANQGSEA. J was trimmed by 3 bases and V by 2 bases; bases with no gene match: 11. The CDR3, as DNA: TGCAGCGTTGAACCTGCCCTCGACAGGGGTAAAGAGACCCAGTACTTC. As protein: CSVEPALDRGKETQYF.

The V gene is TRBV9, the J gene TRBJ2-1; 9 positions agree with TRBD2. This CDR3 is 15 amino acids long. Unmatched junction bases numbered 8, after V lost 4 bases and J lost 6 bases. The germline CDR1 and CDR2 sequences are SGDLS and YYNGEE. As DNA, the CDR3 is TGTGCCAGCAGCCTCAGCGGGGGGCGCCGCAATGAGCAGTTCTTC. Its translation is CASSLSGGRRNEQFF.

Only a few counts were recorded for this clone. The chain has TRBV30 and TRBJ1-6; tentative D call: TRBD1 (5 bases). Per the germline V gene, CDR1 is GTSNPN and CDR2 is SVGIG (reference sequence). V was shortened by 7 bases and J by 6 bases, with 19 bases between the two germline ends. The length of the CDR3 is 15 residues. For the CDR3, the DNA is TGTGCCTCCGTCGGGATGGGGGGAAGTAATTCACCCCTCCACTTT. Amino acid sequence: CASVGMGGSNSPLHF.

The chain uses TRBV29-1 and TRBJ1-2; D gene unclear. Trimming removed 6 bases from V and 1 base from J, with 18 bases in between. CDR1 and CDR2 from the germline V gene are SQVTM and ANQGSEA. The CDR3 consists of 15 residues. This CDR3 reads CSVVSGSPFNYGYTF. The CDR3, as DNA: TGCAGCGTAGTGTCCGGGAGCCCATTTAACTATGGCTACACCTTC.

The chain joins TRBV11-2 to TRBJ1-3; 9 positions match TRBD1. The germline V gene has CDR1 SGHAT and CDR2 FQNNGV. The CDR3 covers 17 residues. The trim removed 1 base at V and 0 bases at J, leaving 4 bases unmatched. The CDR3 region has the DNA TGTGCCAGCAGCTTAGGTTGGGACAGGGACTCTGGAAACACCATATATTTT. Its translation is CASSLGWDRDSGNTIYF.

In DNA, the CDR3 is TGTGCCTCTTCGACAGGGTGGTCGACTGAAGCTTTCTTT. It codes for CASSTGWSTEAFF. V is TRBV30 and J is TRBJ1-1; 7 nucleotides line up with TRBD1. The length of the CDR3 is 13 residues. The trim removed 7 bases at V and 5 bases at J, leaving 10 bases unmatched. Looked up from germline, CDR1 is GTSNPN and CDR2 is SVGIG (reference sequence).

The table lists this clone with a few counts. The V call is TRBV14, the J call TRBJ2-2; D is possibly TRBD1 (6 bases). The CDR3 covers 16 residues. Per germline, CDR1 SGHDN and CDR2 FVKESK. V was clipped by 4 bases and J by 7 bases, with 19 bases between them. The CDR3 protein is CASSPHGPEGGGELFF. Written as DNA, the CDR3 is TGTGCCAGCAGCCCCCACGGGCCCGAAGGGGGCGGGGAGCTGTTTTTT.

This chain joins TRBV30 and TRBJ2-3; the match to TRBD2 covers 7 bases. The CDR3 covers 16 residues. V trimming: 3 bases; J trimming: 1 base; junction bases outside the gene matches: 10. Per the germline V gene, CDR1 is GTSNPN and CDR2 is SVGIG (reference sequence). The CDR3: CAWSLPGAGGTDTQYF. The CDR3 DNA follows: TGTGCCTGGAGCCTCCCCGGGGCGGGGGGCACAGATACGCAGTATTTT.

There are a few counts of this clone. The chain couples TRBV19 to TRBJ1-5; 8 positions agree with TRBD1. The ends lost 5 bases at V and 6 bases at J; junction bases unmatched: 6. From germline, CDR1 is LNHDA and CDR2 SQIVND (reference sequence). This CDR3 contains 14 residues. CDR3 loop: CASSSPGGGQPQHF. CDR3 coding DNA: TGTGCCAGTAGTTCCCCAGGGGGCGGTCAGCCCCAGCATTTT.

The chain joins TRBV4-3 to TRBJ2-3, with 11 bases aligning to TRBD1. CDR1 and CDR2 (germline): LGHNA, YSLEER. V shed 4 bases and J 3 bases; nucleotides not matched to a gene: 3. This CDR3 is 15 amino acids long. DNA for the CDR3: TGCGCCAGCAGCCGTGGACAGGGGGCGACAGATACGCAGTATTTT. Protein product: CASSRGQGATDTQYF.

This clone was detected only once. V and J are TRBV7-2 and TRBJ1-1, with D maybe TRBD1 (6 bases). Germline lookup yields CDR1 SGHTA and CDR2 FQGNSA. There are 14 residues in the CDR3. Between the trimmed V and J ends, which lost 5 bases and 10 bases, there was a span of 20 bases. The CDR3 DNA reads TGTGCCAGCAGCCAGAGGACAGAAAGCGCCAGAGCTTTCTTT. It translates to CASSQRTESARAFF.

CDR3 in DNA: TGCGCCAGCAGCCAAGTCGGAGGGAGTTACGAGCAGTACTTC. Translated, it gives CASSQVGGSYEQYF. The chain joins TRBV4-1 to TRBJ2-7; TRBD2 might be the D (6 bases). There are 14 residues in the CDR3. CDR1 is MGHRA and CDR2 is YSYEKL in the germline V gene. The V end was cut by 1 base, the J end by 4 bases, with 11 bases between.

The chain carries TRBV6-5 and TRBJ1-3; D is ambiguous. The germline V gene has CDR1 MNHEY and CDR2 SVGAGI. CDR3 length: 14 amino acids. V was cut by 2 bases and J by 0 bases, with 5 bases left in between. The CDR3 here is CASSYGSSGNTIYF. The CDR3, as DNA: TGTGCCAGCAGTTACGGTAGCTCTGGAAACACCATATATTTT.

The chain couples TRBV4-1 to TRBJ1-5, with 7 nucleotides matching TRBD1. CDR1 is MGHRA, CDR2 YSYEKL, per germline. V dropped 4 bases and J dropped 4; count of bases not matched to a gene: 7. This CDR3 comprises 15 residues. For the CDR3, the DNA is TGCGCCAGCAGCCCGGGACAGACTCAGAATCAGCCCCAGCATTTT. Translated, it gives CASSPGQTQNQPQHF.